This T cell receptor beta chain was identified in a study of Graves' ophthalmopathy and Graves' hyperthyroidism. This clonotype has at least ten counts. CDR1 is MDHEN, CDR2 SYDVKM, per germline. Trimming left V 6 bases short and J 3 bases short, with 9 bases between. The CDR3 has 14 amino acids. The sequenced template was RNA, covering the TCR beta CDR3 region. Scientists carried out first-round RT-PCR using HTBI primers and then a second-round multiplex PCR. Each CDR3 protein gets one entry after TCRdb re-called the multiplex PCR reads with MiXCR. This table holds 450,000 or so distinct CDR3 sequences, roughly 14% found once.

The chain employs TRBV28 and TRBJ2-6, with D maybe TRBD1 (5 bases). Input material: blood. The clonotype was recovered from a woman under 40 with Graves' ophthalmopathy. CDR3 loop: CASSRVFGANVLTF. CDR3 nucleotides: TGTGCCAGCAGCAGGGTCTTTGGGGCCAACGTCCTGACTTTC.